This TCR beta chain was sequenced in a study of cytomegalovirus exposure and HLA in healthy donors. The overall study: Of approximately 400 genotyped donors, approximately 84% clustered with self-reported Caucasian donors. General study results and limits: Earlier results showed most TCR beta V segments being productive about 87% or about 30% of the time. The classifier was said to identify cytomegalovirus status with high specificity and sensitivity.

The CDR3 is 13 amino acids. Per the germline V gene, CDR1 is LNHDA and CDR2 is SQIVND (reference sequence). Trimming took 8 bases from V and 2 from J, leaving 12 bases between them. About this clone itself: Its antigen is as yet unknown.

Researchers ran the PCR with 60 Vbeta and 13 Jbeta primers. This table comes from immunoSEQ multiplex PCR, and its TCRdb copy is limited to in-frame clones, with some not included. The data show fewer than 200,000 clones, around 82% seen once. Sequences were obtained from PBMCs. This receptor was obtained from a young man in good health and CMV-seronegative. The rearrangement uses TRBV19 and TRBJ1-2; D may be TRBD1 (6 bases). The CDR3 DNA follows: TGTGCCAGTTTGTACAGGGACAACTATGGCTACACCTTC. This translates into CASLYRDNYGYTF.